This T cell receptor (beta chain) was captured in a study of cytomegalovirus exposure and HLA in healthy donors. Study-level background: Most genotyped donors, approximately 81% of some 400, had Caucasian-associated genetic ancestry.

Use of 60 Vbeta and 13 Jbeta primers characterized the PCR. Some clones are missing from TCRdb's copy, which holds only in-frame ones; the method was immunoSEQ multiplex PCR. The sample consists of some 140,000 clones, around 72% of them appearing once. J gave up 1 base and V 8 bases, and 10 bases lay outside the gene matches. The CDR3 loop spans 14 amino acids. The germline V gene has CDR1 SQVTM and CDR2 ANQGSEA. Study observations and caveats: Cytomegalovirus association was listed for 150 to 200 TCR beta chains.

On this clone itself: Antigen unknown.

The TCR sequence derives from a woman aged 40-49 years in good health and CMV-seronegative. The V gene is TRBV29-1, the J gene TRBJ1-1; 7 nucleotides agree with TRBD1. Sequencing was performed on PBMCs. CDR3 in amino acids: CSTWTGSPNTEAFF. DNA for the CDR3: TGCAGCACGTGGACAGGAAGCCCGAACACTGAAGCTTTCTTT.